This T cell receptor (beta chain) is from a study of blood T cells in healthy people across ages. Points from the study as a whole: It was the long-lived donors that had more naive CD4+ cells and higher diversity than aged donors.

The authors extracted at least 6 micrograms of total RNA per sample. Remarks on this clonotype: Its target is unknown.

The CDR3 covers 14 residues. Germline V gene lookup returns CDR1 SGHRS and CDR2 YFSETQ. V lost 1 base, J lost 3 bases, and 10 bases lay in between. Together with a sample-barcoded 5' primer, a J-beta primer mix was included in a second PCR lasting about 6 to 11 cycles. A 12-random-nucleotide template-switch adaptor tagged each cDNA molecule. The study obtained at least 3 million CDR3-containing paired-end reads from every sample. TCRdb re-derived calls from the 5' RACE reads in MiXCR, one entry per CDR3 protein. The profile shows hundreds of thousands of distinct CDR3 sequences, more than 50% of them singletons.

The chain carries TRBV5-1 and TRBJ2-5; D uncertain. The receptor was isolated from a man in his forties in good health. Sequences were obtained from blood. DNA for the CDR3: TGCGCCAGCAGCTTGACGGCCGCCGAAGAGACCCAGTACTTC. Its translation: CASSLTAAEETQYF.